The count of the clone carrying this T cell receptor (beta chain) is one. A read error may account for a junction end that differs from germline. These data are taken from a study of blood T cell repertoires in COVID-19. TCRdb's table, derived via immunoSEQ multiplex PCR, lists solely in-frame clones and lacks some. The sample consists of about 150,000 clones, approximately 80% of them appearing once. This CDR3 is built from 10 residues. CDR1 is GTSNPN and CDR2 is SVGIG in the germline V gene (reference sequence). J is TRBJ1-6 and V is TRBV30; D may be TRBD1 (6 bases). Sequencing was performed on peripheral blood. The TCR sequence derives from an older woman with acute or convalescent COVID-19. This chain's CDR3 is CAWAFRGYLF. For the CDR3, the DNA is TGTGCCTGGGCCTTCAGGGGTTACCTGTTT.